This T cell receptor beta chain was sequenced during a study of shared clonotypes between healthy human individuals. Study-level findings and limits: Generation probability values for non-shared clonotypes were lower than those for clonotypes shared by all four donors. Memory subsets generally showed smaller estimated richness than naive subsets did.

Comments on this clone: Its antigen is still unknown.

Naive CD8 cells, CD45RO-negative and positively selected for CCR7, excluded terminally differentiated effector memory CD45RA+ cells. Running of the assay took place at deep level. The method was immunoSEQ multiplex PCR; TCRdb's version includes in-frame clones alone and lacks a portion of them. Here the sample spans around 1.9 million clones, 85% to 95% being singletons. The CDR3 extends over 15 amino acids. Germline V lookup: CDR1 SGHRS, CDR2 YFSETQ. V shed 4 bases, J shed 2 bases, and the junction held 6 bases outside the gene matches. This receptor was identified in a man younger than 30 in good health. Some clones in this sample may be carry-over from other donors' samples. The chain has TRBV5-1 and TRBJ2-7; 10 positions agree with TRBD1. Sample: naive CD8+ T cells from PBMCs. This CDR3 reads CASSAGTGVTYEQYF. CDR3 nucleotide sequence: TGCGCCAGCAGCGCCGGGACAGGGGTAACCTACGAGCAGTACTTC.